This T cell receptor beta chain was obtained from a study of blood T cell repertoires in COVID-19. Measured with immunoSEQ multiplex PCR; TCRdb has only the in-frame clones, and not every one. The sample shows some 300,000 clones, around four fifths of them seen only once. Germline CDR1 and CDR2: MDHEN and SYDVKM. CDR3 length equals 13 residues. The V end was cut by 5 bases, the J end by 4 bases, with 11 bases between. This sequence originates from a woman in her fifties or sixties with active or convalescent COVID-19. This rearrangement joins TRBV28 to TRBJ2-5; perhaps TRBD1 as D (6 bases). The sequenced sample was peripheral blood. CDR3 DNA: TGTGCCAGCAGTGAACAGGGATTAGAGACCCAGTACTTC. Translated: CASSEQGLETQYF.